The 5 T cell receptor beta chains below were found in one sample sequenced in a study of blood T cell repertoires in COVID-19. The method was immunoSEQ multiplex PCR; TCRdb's version includes in-frame clones alone and lacks a portion of them. The sample includes a few hundred thousand clones, 75% to 90% of them seen just once. Sequenced sample: PBMCs or T cells enriched from blood (not recorded which). These receptors were collected from a man between 25 and 39 years old who had recovered from COVID-19.

The genes are TRBV5-1 and TRBJ2-7; TRBD1 matches 7 bases. V shed 1 base, J shed 2 bases, and the junction held 6 bases outside the gene matches. Germline lookup yields CDR1 SGHRS and CDR2 YFSETQ. The CDR3 is made up of 15 amino acids. The CDR3 region has the DNA TGCGCCAGCAGCTTGTATGACAGGGACCCCTACGAGCAGTACTTC. Translating it yields CASSLYDRDPYEQYF.

The V gene is TRBV2, the J gene TRBJ2-1; 8 nucleotides align to TRBD1. Per the germline V gene, CDR1 is SNHLY and CDR2 is FYNNEI. The CDR3 consists of 12 residues. V dropped 8 bases and J dropped 7; count of bases not matched to a gene: 4. CDR3 bases: TGTGCCAGCTTACGACAGGGGAATGAGCAGTTCTTC. Its protein product is CASLRQGNEQFF.

The rearrangement uses TRBV19 and TRBJ2-7; TRBD1 aligns across 7 bases. Germline loops: CDR1 LNHDA, CDR2 SQIVND (reference sequence). Losses at the gene ends were 3 bases for V and 3 bases for J; bases not matched to a gene: 11. CDR3 length: 16 amino acids. CDR3 bases: TGTGCCAGTAGTATCACATCGGGACAGACAGACTACGAGCAGTACTTC. Translating it yields CASSITSGQTDYEQYF.

V is TRBV28 and J is TRBJ1-2, with 7 bases lining up with TRBD1. Germline V lookup: CDR1 MDHEN, CDR2 SYDVKM. The CDR3 is made up of 12 amino acids. V gave up 5 bases and J gave up 5 bases; unmatched junction bases: 2. The CDR3 DNA follows: TGTGCCAGCAGTCAGGGGGGATATGGCTACACCTTC. It yields the protein CASSQGGYGYTF.

V usage is TRBV24-1 and J usage is TRBJ2-1, with a tentative D call TRBD1 (5 bases). V gave up 2 bases and J gave up 2 bases, with 9 bases separating them. The CDR3 spans 15 residues. Germline V gene sequence: CDR1 KGHDR, CDR2 SFDVKD. CDR3 bases: TGTGCCACCAGTGATTGGGGCAGGGCCTACAATGAGCAGTTCTTC. It codes for CATSDWGRAYNEQFF.